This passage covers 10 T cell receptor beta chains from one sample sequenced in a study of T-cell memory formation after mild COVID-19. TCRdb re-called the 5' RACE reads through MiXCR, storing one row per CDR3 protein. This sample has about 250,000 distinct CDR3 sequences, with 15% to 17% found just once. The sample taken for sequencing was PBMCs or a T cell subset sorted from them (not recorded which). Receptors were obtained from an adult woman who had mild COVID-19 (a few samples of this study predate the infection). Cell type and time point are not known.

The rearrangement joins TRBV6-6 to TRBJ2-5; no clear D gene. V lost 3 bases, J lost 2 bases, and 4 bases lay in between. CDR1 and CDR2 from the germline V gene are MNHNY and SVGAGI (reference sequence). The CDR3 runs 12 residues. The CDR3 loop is CASSYRQETQYF. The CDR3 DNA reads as TGTGCCAGCAGTTATCGACAAGAGACCCAGTACTTC.

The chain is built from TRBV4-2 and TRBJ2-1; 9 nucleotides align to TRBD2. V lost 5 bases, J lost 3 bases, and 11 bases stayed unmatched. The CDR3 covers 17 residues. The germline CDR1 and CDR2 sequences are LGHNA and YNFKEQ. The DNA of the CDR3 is TGTGCCAGCAGCTCACGGAGGGGGACTAGCAACTACAATGAGCAGTTCTTC. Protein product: CASSSRRGTSNYNEQFF.

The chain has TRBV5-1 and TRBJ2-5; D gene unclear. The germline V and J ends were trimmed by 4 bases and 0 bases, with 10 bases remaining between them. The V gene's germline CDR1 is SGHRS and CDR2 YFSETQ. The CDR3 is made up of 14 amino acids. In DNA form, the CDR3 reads TGCGCCAGCAGCCACGGTCAGGACCAAGAGACCCAGTACTTC. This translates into CASSHGQDQETQYF.

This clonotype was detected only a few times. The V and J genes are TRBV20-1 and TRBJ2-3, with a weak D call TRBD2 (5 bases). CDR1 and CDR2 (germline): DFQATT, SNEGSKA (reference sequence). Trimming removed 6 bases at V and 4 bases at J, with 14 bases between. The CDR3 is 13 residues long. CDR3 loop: CSAIKLGPDTQYF. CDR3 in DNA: TGCAGTGCCATCAAACTAGGCCCAGATACGCAGTATTTT.

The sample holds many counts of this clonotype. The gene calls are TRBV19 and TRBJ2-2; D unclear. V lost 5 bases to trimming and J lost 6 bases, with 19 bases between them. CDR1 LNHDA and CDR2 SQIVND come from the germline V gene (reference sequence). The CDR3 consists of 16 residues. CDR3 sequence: CASSPRALGKAGELFF. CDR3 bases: TGTGCCAGTAGTCCTAGGGCCCTAGGGAAGGCCGGGGAGCTGTTTTTT.

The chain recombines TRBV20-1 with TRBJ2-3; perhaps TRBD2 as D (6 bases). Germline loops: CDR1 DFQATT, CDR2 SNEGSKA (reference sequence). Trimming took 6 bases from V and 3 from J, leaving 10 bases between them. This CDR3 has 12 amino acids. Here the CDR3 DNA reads TGCAGTGCCCGCGGGATTACAGATACGCAGTATTTT. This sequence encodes CSARGITDTQYF.

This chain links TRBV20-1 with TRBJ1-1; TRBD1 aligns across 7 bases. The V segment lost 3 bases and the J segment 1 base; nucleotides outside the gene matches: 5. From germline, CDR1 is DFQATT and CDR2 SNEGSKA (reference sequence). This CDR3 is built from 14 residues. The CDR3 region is CSARMGQSNTEAFF. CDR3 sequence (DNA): TGCAGTGCTAGGATGGGACAGTCGAACACTGAAGCTTTCTTT.

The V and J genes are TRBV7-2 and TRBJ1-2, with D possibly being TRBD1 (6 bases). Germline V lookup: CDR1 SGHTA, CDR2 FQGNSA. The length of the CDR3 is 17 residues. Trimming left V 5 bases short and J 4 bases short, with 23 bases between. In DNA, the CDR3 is TGTGCCAGCAGCGGCCCGGGGGGCGTTCCTCCTAGCTATGGCTACACCTTC. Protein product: CASSGPGGVPPSYGYTF.

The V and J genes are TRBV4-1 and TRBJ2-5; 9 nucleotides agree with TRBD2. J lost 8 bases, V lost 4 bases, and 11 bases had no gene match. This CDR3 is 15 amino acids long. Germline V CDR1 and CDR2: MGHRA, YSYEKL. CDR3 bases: TGCGCCAGCAGCCCCATTAGCGGGGGCGGGGATACCCAGTACTTC. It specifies CASSPISGGGDTQYF.

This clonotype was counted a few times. The CDR3 DNA reads as TGTGCCAGCAAAACGGCGTTCTATGGCTACACCTTC. Its translation is CASKTAFYGYTF. This chain connects TRBV6-2 or TRBV6-3 to TRBJ1-2; D not certain. The CDR3 has 12 residues. The germline V gene has CDR1 MNHEY and CDR2 SVGEGT. Trimming stripped 7 bases from V and 4 bases from J, with 10 bases between.